A selection of T cell receptor beta chains follows, all from one sample in a study of T cells in Graves' hyperthyroidism and ophthalmopathy. TCRdb passed the multiplex PCR reads through MiXCR, listing each CDR3 protein once. The data show 250,000 or so distinct CDR3 sequences, with roughly 15% seen just once and under 35% held by the top ten. Sequences were obtained from blood. These receptor sequences come from a woman aged 50 to 60 with Graves' hyperthyroidism that later progressed to Graves' ophthalmopathy. The CDR3 runs from the conserved cysteine through the conserved F or W. Each record gives: D gene, V gene, clone size, J gene, CDR3 protein, CDR3 DNA. The D gene is left open where the match is weak. Clone sizes are given selectively: once, few, many, or a class where the clone is expanded.

TRBD2	TRBV27	many	TRBJ2-4	CASSPGTSGTVAQLAKNIQYF	TGTGCCAGCAGTCCCGGGACTAGCGGGACTGTGGCTCAACTAGCCAAAAACATTCAGTACTTC
-	TRBV14	many	TRBJ2-1	CASSPLGRTYNEQFF	TGTGCCAGCAGCCCTTTGGGGCGGACGTACAATGAGCAGTTCTTC
TRBD2	TRBV6-6	many	TRBJ2-7	CASSYAGRVYEQYF	TGTGCCAGCAGTTACGCCGGGAGGGTGTACGAGCAGTACTTC
-	TRBV6-1	many	TRBJ2-3	CASSRAGPPDTQYF	TGTGCCAGCAGTCGGGCAGGGCCCCCAGATACGCAGTATTTT
-	TRBV5-4	-	TRBJ2-1	CASSSLDSSYNEQFF	TGTGCCAGCAGCTCCCTGGACAGCTCCTACAATGAGCAGTTCTTC
-	TRBV5-1	many	TRBJ1-3	CASSLDPSGNTIYF	TGCGCCAGCAGCTTGGACCCCTCTGGAAACACCATATATTTT
-	TRBV3-1	-	TRBJ1-2	CASSRQWLGGWHGYTF	TGTGCCAGCAGCCGGCAATGGCTCGGGGGGTGGCATGGCTACACCTTC
TRBD1	TRBV7-9	many	TRBJ2-7	CASSLPFRDRPNEQYF	TGTGCCAGCAGCTTACCATTCCGGGACAGACCAAACGAGCAGTACTTC
-	TRBV19	few	TRBJ2-5	CASTPGVQEETQYF	TGTGCCAGTACCCCCGGTGTACAGGAAGAGACCCAGTACTTC
-	TRBV3-1	few	TRBJ1-6	CASSQVRFNSPLHF	TGTGCCAGCAGCCAAGTGCGATTTAATTCACCCCTCCACTTT
-	TRBV28	-	TRBJ1-1	CASSFQGHTEAFF	TGTGCCAGCAGTTTCCAGGGACACACTGAAGCTTTCTTT
TRBD2	TRBV19	-	TRBJ2-3	CASESTSGRARDTQYF	TGTGCCAGTGAGTCCACTAGCGGGAGGGCAAGAGATACGCAGTATTTT
-	TRBV29-1	many	TRBJ1-1	CSVAGRLNTEAFF	TGCAGCGTCGCAGGACGACTGAACACTGAAGCTTTCTTT
-	TRBV18	many	TRBJ1-1	CASSSPTGRRTEAFF	TGTGCCAGCTCAAGCCCGACAGGTAGACGCACTGAAGCTTTCTTT
-	TRBV20-1	many	TRBJ2-5	CSAPRQAQETQYF	TGCAGTGCCCCCAGACAGGCGCAAGAGACCCAGTACTTC
-	TRBV3-1	many	TRBJ2-2	CASNLLGGELFF	TGTGCCAGCAACCTTCTAGGCGGGGAGCTGTTTTTT
TRBD2	TRBV6-1	many	TRBJ2-7	CASRRGLAGVVYEQYF	TGTGCCAGCAGGCGAGGACTAGCGGGAGTAGTGTACGAGCAGTACTTC
-	TRBV11-2	many	TRBJ2-1	CASSLAASDEQFF	TGTGCCAGCAGCTTAGCTGCTAGCGATGAGCAGTTCTTC
-	TRBV3-1	-	TRBJ2-1	CASSSLGQFF	TGTGCCAGCAGTAGCCTGGGGCAGTTCTTC
TRBD1	TRBV20-1	few	TRBJ1-4	CNARDLRQGANEKLFF	TGCAATGCTAGAGATCTCAGGCAGGGGGCTAATGAAAAACTGTTTTTT
-	TRBV24-1	many	TRBJ2-5	CATSDVTRGGETQYF	TGTGCCACCAGTGATGTGACTAGAGGGGGGGAGACCCAGTACTTC
TRBD2	TRBV28	many	TRBJ2-1	CASRRTSGRLNEQFF	TGTGCCAGCAGAAGGACTAGCGGGAGACTGAATGAGCAGTTCTTC
-	TRBV10-2	-	TRBJ2-1	CASMSGGSYNEQFF	TGCGCCAGCATGTCCGGCGGCTCCTACAATGAGCAGTTCTTC
-	TRBV5-1	few	TRBJ2-7	CASSLLAGKEQYF	TGCGCCAGCAGCTTGTTGGCAGGGAAAGAGCAGTACTTC
-	TRBV5-1	many	TRBJ2-7	CASSFPGESLDYYEQYF	TGCGCCAGCAGCTTCCCAGGGGAGAGTCTTGATTACTACGAGCAGTACTTC
-	TRBV29-1	many	TRBJ2-3	CSADTLGGTDTQYF	TGCAGCGCCGATACCCTGGGGGGCACAGATACGCAGTATTTT
-	TRBV7-3	many	TRBJ2-1	CASSFPPGEKTYNEQFF	TGTGCCAGCAGCTTCCCTCCAGGGGAGAAAACCTACAATGAGCAGTTCTTC
-	TRBV29-1	many	TRBJ2-7	CSVVEAKEQYF	TGCAGCGTTGTTGAAGCGAAGGAGCAGTACTTC
TRBD2	TRBV20-1	many	TRBJ2-2	CSARDIAGGNTGELFF	TGCAGTGCTAGAGATATAGCGGGAGGGAACACCGGGGAGCTGTTTTTT
-	TRBV11-3	once	TRBJ2-2	CASSLDLVGVEYTGELFF	TGTGCCAGCAGCTTAGATCTTGTAGGGGTTGAGTATACCGGGGAGCTGTTTTTT
TRBD1	TRBV11-3	-	TRBJ1-1	CASSLVKGAAAEAFF	TGTGCCAGCAGCTTAGTTAAGGGGGCAGCTGCTGAAGCTTTCTTT
-	TRBV3-1	many	TRBJ2-2	CASSQDQVYPGELFF	TGTGCCAGCAGCCAAGATCAGGTATATCCCGGGGAGCTGTTTTTT
-	TRBV5-5	-	TRBJ1-1	CASSPRHQNTEAFF	TGTGCCAGCAGCCCAAGACACCAGAACACTGAAGCTTTCTTT
-	TRBV30	many	TRBJ1-2	CAWSAPAESYGYTF	TGTGCCTGGAGTGCCCCGGCGGAGAGCTATGGCTACACCTTC
-	TRBV6-5	-	TRBJ1-3	CASSYGDLTGNTIYF	TGTGCCAGCAGTTACGGAGACCTCACTGGAAACACCATATATTTT
TRBD2	TRBV24-1	few	TRBJ2-5	CATSTPSGGGETQYF	TGTGCCACCAGTACTCCCTCGGGGGGAGGTGAGACCCAGTACTTC
-	TRBV3-1	many	TRBJ1-6	CASSQVARVSSPLHF	TGTGCCAGCAGCCAAGTCGCCAGGGTATCCTCACCCCTCCACTTT
-	TRBV10-3	many	TRBJ1-2	CAISPGDNGYTF	TGTGCCATCAGCCCCGGGGACAATGGCTACACCTTC
-	TRBV10-1	many	TRBJ2-2	CASSEVQNTGELFF	TGCGCCAGCAGTGAAGTTCAGAACACCGGGGAGCTGTTTTTT
TRBD2	TRBV29-1	-	TRBJ2-3	CSVVLAGGATDTQYF	TGCAGCGTTGTTCTAGCGGGAGGCGCAACAGATACGCAGTATTTT
-	TRBV30	many	TRBJ2-2	CAWSHPPGGELFF	TGTGCCTGGAGCCACCCCCCGGGGGGGGAGCTGTTTTTT
-	TRBV28	many	TRBJ2-1	CASKLYNEQFF	TGTGCCAGCAAGCTCTACAATGAGCAGTTCTTC
TRBD1	TRBV9	few	TRBJ1-1	CASSERQGMGNTEAFF	TGTGCCAGCAGCGAGAGACAGGGGATGGGGAACACTGAAGCTTTCTTT
TRBD2	TRBV20-1	-	TRBJ2-1	CSASGTSVYNEQFF	TGCAGTGCTAGCGGGACTAGCGTTTACAATGAGCAGTTCTTC
TRBD1	TRBV18	-	TRBJ2-7	CASSPEGQGSYEQYF	TGTGCCAGCTCACCAGAGGGACAGGGCTCCTACGAGCAGTACTTC
-	TRBV27	many	TRBJ2-3	CASSFGYSTDTQYF	TGTGCCAGCAGTTTTGGGTACAGCACAGATACGCAGTATTTT
TRBD1	TRBV2	few	TRBJ2-6	CASSTRTGSSGANVLTF	TGTGCCAGCAGTACCAGGACAGGGAGTTCTGGGGCCAACGTCCTGACTTTC
TRBD1	TRBV5-1	few	TRBJ2-5	CASSSATGVGETQYF	TGCGCCAGCAGCTCAGCGACAGGGGTTGGGGAGACCCAGTACTTC
-	TRBV6-5	many	TRBJ1-2	CASSYSGAIGYTF	TGTGCCAGCAGTTACTCAGGGGCCATTGGCTACACCTTC
-	TRBV20-1	many	TRBJ2-5	CSAPRGLEETQYF	TGCAGTGCTCCTAGGGGATTAGAAGAGACCCAGTACTTC
TRBD1	TRBV19	few	TRBJ1-5	CASTRQGAINQPQHF	TGTGCCAGTACTCGACAGGGGGCCATTAATCAGCCCCAGCATTTT
-	TRBV6-2/TRBV6-3	many	TRBJ2-5	CASSYKGRETQYF	TGTGCCAGCAGTTACAAGGGTCGAGAGACCCAGTACTTC
-	TRBV30	many	TRBJ1-1	CAWSRDGEAFF	TGTGCCTGGAGTAGGGACGGTGAAGCTTTCTTT
TRBD1	TRBV19	-	TRBJ1-2	CASNPGGAWGYTF	TGTGCCAGTAATCCAGGGGGCGCGTGGGGCTACACCTTC
TRBD1	TRBV5-1	many	TRBJ2-7	CASSLIGTGGHEQYF	TGCGCCAGCAGCTTGATCGGGACAGGGGGCCACGAGCAGTACTTC
-	TRBV20-1	many	TRBJ2-2	CSARRSRGTGELFF	TGCAGTGCTCGCCGGTCGCGGGGCACCGGGGAGCTGTTTTTT
-	TRBV28	many	TRBJ1-5	CASATRGTRQPQHF	TGTGCCAGCGCCACCCGAGGTACTAGACAGCCCCAGCATTTT
-	TRBV12-5	many	TRBJ2-1	CASGISYNEQFF	TGTGCTAGTGGTATTTCCTACAATGAGCAGTTCTTC